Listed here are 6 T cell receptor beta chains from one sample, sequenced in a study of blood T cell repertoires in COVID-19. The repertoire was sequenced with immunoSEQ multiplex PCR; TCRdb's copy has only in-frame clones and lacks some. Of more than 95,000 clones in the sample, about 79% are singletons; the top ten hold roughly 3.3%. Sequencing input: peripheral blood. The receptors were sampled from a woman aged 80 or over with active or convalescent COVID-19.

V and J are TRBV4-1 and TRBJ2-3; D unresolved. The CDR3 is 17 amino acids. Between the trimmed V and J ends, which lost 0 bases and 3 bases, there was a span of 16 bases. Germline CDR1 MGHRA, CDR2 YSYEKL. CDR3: CASSQDKVAGRTDTQYF. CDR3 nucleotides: TGCGCCAGCAGCCAAGATAAGGTGGCAGGAAGGACAGATACGCAGTATTTT.

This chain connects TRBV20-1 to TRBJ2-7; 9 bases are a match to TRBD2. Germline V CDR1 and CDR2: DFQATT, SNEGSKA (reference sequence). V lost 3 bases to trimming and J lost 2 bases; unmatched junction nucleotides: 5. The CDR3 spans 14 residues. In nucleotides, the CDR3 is TGCAGTGCTAGTTGGCTAGCGGGGACCTACGAGCAGTACTTC. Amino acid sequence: CSASWLAGTYEQYF.

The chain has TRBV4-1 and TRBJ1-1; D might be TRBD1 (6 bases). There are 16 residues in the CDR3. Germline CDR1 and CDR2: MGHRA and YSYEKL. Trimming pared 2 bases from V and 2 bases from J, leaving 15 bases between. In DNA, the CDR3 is TGCGCCAGCAGCCAAAAAAGGGGGACGGAAAACACTGAAGCTTTCTTT. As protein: CASSQKRGTENTEAFF.

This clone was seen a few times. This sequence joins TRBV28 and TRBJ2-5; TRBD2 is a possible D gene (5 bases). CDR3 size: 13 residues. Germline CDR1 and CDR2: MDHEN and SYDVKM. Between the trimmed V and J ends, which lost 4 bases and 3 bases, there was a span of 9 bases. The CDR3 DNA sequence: TGTGCCAGCAGTTGGGGAGCAAAAGAGACCCAGTACTTC. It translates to CASSWGAKETQYF.

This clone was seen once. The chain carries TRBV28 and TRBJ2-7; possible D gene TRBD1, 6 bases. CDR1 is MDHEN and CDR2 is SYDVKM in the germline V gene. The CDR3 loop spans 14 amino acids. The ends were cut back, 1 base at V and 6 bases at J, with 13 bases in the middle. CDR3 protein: CASSLFQGTVEQYF. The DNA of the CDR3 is TGTGCCAGCAGTTTATTTCAGGGGACGGTCGAGCAGTACTTC.

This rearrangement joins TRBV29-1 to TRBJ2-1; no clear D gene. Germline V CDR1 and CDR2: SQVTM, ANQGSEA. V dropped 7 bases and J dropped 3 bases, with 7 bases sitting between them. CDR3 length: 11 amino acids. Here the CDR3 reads CSGNYYNEQFF. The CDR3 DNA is TGCAGCGGGAACTACTACAATGAGCAGTTCTTC.